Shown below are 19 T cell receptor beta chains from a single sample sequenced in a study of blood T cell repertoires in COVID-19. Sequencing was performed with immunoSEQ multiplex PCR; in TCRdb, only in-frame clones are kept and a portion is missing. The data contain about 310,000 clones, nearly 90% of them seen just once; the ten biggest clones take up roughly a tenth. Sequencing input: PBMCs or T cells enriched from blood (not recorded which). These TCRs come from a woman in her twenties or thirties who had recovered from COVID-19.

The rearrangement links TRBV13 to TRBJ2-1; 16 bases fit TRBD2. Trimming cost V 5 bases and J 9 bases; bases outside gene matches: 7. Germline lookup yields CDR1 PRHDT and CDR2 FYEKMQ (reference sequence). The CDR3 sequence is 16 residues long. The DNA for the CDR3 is TGTGCCAGCAGCCCCGGGACTAGCGGGAGGGCTGGTGAGCAGTTCTTC. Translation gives CASSPGTSGRAGEQFF.

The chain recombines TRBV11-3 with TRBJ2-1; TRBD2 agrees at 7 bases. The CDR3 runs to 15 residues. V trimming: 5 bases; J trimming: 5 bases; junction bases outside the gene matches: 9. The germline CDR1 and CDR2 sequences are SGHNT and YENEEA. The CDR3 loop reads CASSPRRAGDNEQFF. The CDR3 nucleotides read TGTGCCAGCAGCCCCCGCAGGGCGGGGGACAATGAGCAGTTCTTC.

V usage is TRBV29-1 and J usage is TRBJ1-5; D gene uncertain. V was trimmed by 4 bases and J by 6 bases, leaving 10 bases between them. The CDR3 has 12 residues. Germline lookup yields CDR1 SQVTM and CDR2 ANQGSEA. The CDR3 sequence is CSVGSGSQPQHF. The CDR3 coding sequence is TGCAGCGTTGGGTCGGGGAGTCAGCCCCAGCATTTT.

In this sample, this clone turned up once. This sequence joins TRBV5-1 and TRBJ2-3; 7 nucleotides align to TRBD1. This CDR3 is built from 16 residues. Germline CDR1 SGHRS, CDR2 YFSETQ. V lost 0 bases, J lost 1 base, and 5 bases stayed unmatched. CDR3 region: CASSLGEGAGTDTQYF. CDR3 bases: TGCGCCAGCAGCTTGGGAGAGGGGGCAGGCACAGATACGCAGTATTTT.

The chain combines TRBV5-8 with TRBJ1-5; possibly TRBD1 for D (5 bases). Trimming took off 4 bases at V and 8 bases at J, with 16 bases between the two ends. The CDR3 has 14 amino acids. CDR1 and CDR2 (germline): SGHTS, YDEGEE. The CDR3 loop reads CASSQLTGVKPQHF. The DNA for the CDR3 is TGTGCCAGCAGCCAACTTACGGGGGTTAAGCCCCAGCATTTT.

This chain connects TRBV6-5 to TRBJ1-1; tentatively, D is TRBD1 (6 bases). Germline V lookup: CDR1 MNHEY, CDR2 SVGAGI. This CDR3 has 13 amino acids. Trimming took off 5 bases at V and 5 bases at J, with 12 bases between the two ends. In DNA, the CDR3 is TGTGCCAGCAGTATACAGGGTGGGACTGAAGCTTTCTTT. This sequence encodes CASSIQGGTEAFF.

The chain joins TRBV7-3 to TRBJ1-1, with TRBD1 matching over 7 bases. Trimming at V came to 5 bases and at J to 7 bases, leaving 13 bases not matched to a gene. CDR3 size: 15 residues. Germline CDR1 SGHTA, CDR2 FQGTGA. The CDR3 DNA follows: TGTGCCAGCAGCCCGCCTATTACAGGGGAGAATGAAGCTTTCTTT. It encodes CASSPPITGENEAFF.

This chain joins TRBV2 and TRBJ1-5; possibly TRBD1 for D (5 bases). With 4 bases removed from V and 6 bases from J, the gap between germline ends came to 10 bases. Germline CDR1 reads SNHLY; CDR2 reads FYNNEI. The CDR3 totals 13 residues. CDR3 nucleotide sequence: TGTGCCAGCAGTGTCAGGGAAGGTCAGCCCCAGCATTTT. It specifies CASSVREGQPQHF.

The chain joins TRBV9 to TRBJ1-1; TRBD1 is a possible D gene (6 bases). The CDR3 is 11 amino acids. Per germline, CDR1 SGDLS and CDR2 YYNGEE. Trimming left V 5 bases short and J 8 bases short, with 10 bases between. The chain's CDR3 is CASSPQGEAFF. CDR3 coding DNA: TGTGCCAGCAGTCCTCAGGGGGAAGCTTTCTTT.

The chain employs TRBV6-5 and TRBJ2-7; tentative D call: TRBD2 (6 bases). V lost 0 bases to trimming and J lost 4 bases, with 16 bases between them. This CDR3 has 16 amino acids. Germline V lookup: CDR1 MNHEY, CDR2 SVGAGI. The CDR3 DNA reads TGTGCCAGCAGTTACTCTCGGAGGGCCGATATTTACGAGCAGTACTTC. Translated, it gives CASSYSRRADIYEQYF.

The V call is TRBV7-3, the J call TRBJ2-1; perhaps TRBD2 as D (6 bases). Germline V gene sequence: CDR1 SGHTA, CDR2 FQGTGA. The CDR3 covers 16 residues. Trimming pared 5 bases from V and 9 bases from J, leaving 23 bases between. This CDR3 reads CASSVTSGPMGPEQFF. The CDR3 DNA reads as TGTGCCAGCAGCGTCACAAGCGGGCCCATGGGGCCTGAGCAGTTCTTC.

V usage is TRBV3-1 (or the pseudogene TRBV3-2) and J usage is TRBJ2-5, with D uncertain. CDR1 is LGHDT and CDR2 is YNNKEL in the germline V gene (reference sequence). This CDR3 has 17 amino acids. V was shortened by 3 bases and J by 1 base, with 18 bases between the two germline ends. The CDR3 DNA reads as TGTGCCAGCAGCCATCTCTACTATCCCGTACCCCAAGAGACCCAGTACTTC. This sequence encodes CASSHLYYPVPQETQYF.

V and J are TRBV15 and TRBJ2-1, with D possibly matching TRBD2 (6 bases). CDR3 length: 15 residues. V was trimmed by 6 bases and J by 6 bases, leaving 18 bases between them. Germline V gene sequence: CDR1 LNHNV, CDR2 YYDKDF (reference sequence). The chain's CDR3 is CATRPRLDWFNEQFF. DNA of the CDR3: TGTGCCACCAGACCTCGACTAGATTGGTTCAATGAGCAGTTCTTC.

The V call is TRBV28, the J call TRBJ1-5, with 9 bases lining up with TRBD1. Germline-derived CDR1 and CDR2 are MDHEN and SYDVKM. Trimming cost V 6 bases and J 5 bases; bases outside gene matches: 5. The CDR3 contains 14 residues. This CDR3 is CASRRQGEYQPQHF. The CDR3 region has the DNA TGTGCCAGCAGACGACAGGGGGAGTATCAGCCCCAGCATTTT.

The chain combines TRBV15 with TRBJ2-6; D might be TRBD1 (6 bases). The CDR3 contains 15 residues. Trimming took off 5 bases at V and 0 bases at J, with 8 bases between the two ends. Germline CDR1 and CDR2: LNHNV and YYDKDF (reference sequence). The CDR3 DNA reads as TGTGCCACCAGCCCAGGGGCCTCTGGGGCCAACGTCCTGACTTTC. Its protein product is CATSPGASGANVLTF.

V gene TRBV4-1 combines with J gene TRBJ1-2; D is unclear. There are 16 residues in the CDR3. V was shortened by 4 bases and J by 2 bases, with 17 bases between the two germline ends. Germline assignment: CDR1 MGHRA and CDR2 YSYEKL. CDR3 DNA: TGCGCCAGCAGCCCTGGACTGAATCTGGCCAACTATGGCTACACCTTC. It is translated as CASSPGLNLANYGYTF.

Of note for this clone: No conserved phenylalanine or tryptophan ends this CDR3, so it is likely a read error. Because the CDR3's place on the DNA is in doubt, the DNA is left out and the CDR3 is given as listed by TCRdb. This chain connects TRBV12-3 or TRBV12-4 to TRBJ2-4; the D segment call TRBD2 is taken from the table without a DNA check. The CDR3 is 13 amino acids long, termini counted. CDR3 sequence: CASSLTGTSPIIL.

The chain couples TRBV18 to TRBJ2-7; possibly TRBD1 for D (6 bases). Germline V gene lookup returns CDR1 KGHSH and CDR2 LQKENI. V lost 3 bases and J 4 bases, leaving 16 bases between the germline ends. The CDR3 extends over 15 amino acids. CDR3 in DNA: TGTGCCAGCTCACCTCAAGGACAGATCCGATACGAGCAGTACTTC. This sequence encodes CASSPQGQIRYEQYF.

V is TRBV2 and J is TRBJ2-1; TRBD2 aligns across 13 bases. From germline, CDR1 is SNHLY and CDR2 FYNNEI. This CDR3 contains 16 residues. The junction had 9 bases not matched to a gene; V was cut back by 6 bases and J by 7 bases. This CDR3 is CASRGWTSGSGNEQFF. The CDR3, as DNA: TGTGCCAGCAGGGGGTGGACTAGCGGGAGTGGGAATGAGCAGTTCTTC.